The table lists the clone carrying this TCR beta chain with a few counts. Its cognate antigen is unknown. Unique molecular identifiers featured in how the TCRbeta library was prepared. TCRdb independently ran MiXCR on the PCR reads; one entry per CDR3 protein. The sample includes about 200,000 distinct CDR3 sequences, under 8.5% of them seen just once. Germline assignment: CDR1 SQVTM and CDR2 ANQGSEA. This CDR3 spans 16 amino acids. J gave up 4 bases and V 0 bases, and 8 bases lay outside the gene matches. The entry originates in a study of T-cell reconstitution after alpha-beta-depleted transplantation in children. Study-wide findings and caveats: Approximately two months post-transplant, alpha-beta T cells reportedly originated from several hundred expanded graft clones.

Source: PBMCs, mostly from graft donor cells, taken 360 days after TCRalphabeta/CD19-depleted stem cell transplant. The rearrangement uses TRBV29-1 and TRBJ2-2; 7 bases align to TRBD1. The TCR sequence derives from a male patient between 2 and 9 years old who had a stem cell transplant for acute myeloid leukemia, so the T cells may come from the graft donor. The CDR3 nucleotides are TGCAGCGTTGAAGATCCAGGACAGGACCCCACCGGGGAGCTGTTTTTT. Amino acid sequence: CSVEDPGQDPTGELFF.